The next 17 T cell receptor beta chains were all read from a single sample in a study of CD8 T cells in ankylosing spondylitis (dated by TCRdb to the late 2010s). These TCRs are of unknown antigen specificity. Broader findings and caveats from the paper: Blood from ankylosing spondylitis patients appeared to be characterized by a TCR beta motif composed of eight or nine highly homologous amino acid variants.

The library was made by 5' RACE. TCRdb shows the sequencer as Illumina HiSeq 2500. TCRdb passed the public sequencing reads through fastp at Q25 and MiXCR, retaining productive beta sequences. When rows share a CDR3 protein, they turn into one entry using the most common DNA and genes. This sample has about 540,000 distinct CDR3 sequences in its table, and about 13% of those were observed once. The top ten constitute about 6.5% of the sample. Sequencing was done on a sample of blood, either unsorted or a sorted T cell fraction (not recorded which). The source of these receptors is a male donor with ankylosing spondylitis.

This clonotype was observed at least ten times. CDR3: CSARLADTQYF. In DNA form, the CDR3 reads TGCAGTGCCCGGCTAGCGGATACGCAGTATTTT. This chain joins TRBV20-1 and TRBJ2-3; a weak D match, TRBD2 (6 bases). Per germline, CDR1 DFQATT and CDR2 SNEGSKA (reference sequence). The CDR3 runs to 11 residues. Between the trimmed V and J ends, which lost 6 bases and 6 bases, there was a span of 10 bases.

This clonotype came up a few times. This sequence joins TRBV7-2 and TRBJ2-1; D is undetermined. The CDR3 spans 12 residues. Germline CDR1 is SGHTA and CDR2 is FQGNSA. V lost 1 base to trimming and J lost 10 bases, with 8 bases between them. The DNA of the CDR3 is TGTGCCAGCAGCTTAGAAGGATGGGAGCAGTTCTTC. It specifies CASSLEGWEQFF.

This chain joins TRBV27 and TRBJ2-3; D is undetermined. Germline lookup yields CDR1 MNHEY and CDR2 SMNVEV (reference sequence). V lost 5 bases and J lost 0, with 15 bases in between. This CDR3 comprises 16 residues. As DNA, the CDR3 is TGTGCCAGCAGTCCCCGGCGGCCTCCTAGCACAGATACGCAGTATTTT. Its protein is CASSPRRPPSTDTQYF.

This clonotype appeared a few times. This chain uses TRBV7-2 with TRBJ2-1, with 7 nucleotides matching TRBD2. The length of the CDR3 is 15 residues. Unmatched junction bases numbered 6, after V lost 1 base and J lost 6 bases. Germline V lookup: CDR1 SGHTA, CDR2 FQGNSA. CDR3 protein: CASSLGLAEGNEQFF. The CDR3 nucleotides are TGTGCCAGCAGCTTAGGGCTAGCGGAGGGCAATGAGCAGTTCTTC. Filled out from reference TRBV7-2 and TRBJ2-1, the complete variable domain reads GAGVSQSPSNKVTEKGKDVELRCDPISGHTALYWYRQSLGQGLEFLIYFQGNSAPDKSGLPSDRFSAERTGGSVSTLTIQRTQQEDSAVYLCASSLGLAEGNEQFFGPGTRLTVL.

This clonotype has at least ten counts. The CDR3, as DNA: TGTGCCAGCAGCCAAGATTGGACAGTCGGCCATGAAAAACTGTTTTTT. It encodes CASSQDWTVGHEKLFF. The genes are TRBV4-2 and TRBJ1-4; maybe TRBD1 (6 bases). The CDR3 extends over 16 amino acids. In germline, CDR1 is LGHNA, CDR2 YNFKEQ. V lost 0 bases to trimming and J lost 6 bases, with 14 bases between them.

The chain links TRBV11-2 to TRBJ2-5, with 10 bases identical to TRBD2. The CDR3 covers 18 residues. Germline CDR1 and CDR2: SGHAT and FQNNGV. The junction had 12 bases not matched to a gene; V was cut back by 0 bases and J by 5 bases. The chain's CDR3 is CASSLELTSGRAAETQYF. CDR3 bases: TGTGCCAGCAGCTTAGAATTAACCAGCGGGAGGGCCGCGGAGACCCAGTACTTC.

The chain employs TRBV20-1 and TRBJ2-7; D uncertain. Germline lookup yields CDR1 DFQATT and CDR2 SNEGSKA (reference sequence). Trimming pared 4 bases from V and 5 bases from J, leaving 9 bases between. The CDR3 runs to 11 residues. CDR3 nucleotide sequence: TGCAGTGCTAATGGTCTGGACGAGCAGTACTTC. It specifies CSANGLDEQYF.

The CDR3 reads CASGLVQTGLLHDEQFF. The CDR3 DNA reads as TGTGCTAGTGGTTTGGTACAAACGGGACTGTTGCATGATGAGCAGTTCTTC. The V and J genes are TRBV12-5 and TRBJ2-1, with a possible D match to TRBD2 (6 bases). This CDR3 is 17 amino acids long. V was trimmed by 0 bases and J by 8 bases, leaving 20 bases between them. Germline assignment: CDR1 LGHNT and CDR2 FRNRAP.

The J gene is TRBJ1-2, the V gene TRBV7-9; tentatively, D is TRBD1 (5 bases). The CDR3 has 13 residues. V gave up 5 bases and J gave up 3 bases, with 10 bases separating them. Germline V gene data show CDR1 as SEHNR and CDR2 as FQNEAQ (reference sequence). The CDR3 DNA is TGTGCCAGCAGCCAACGCAGGGACTATGGCTACACCTTC. This gives the protein CASSQRRDYGYTF.

This clonotype was recorded at least ten times. This chain connects TRBV12-3 or TRBV12-4 to TRBJ2-1; 7 bases line up with TRBD1. The ends lost 6 bases at V and 5 bases at J; junction bases unmatched: 4. This CDR3 has 13 amino acids. The CDR3 spells CASSSDRDNEQFF. CDR3 nucleotide sequence: TGTGCCAGCAGCTCCGACAGGGACAATGAGCAGTTCTTC.

The V and J genes are TRBV15 and TRBJ2-2; 9 positions agree with TRBD1. V gave up 0 bases and J gave up 13 bases; unmatched junction bases: 3. Germline CDR1 reads LNHNV; CDR2 reads YYDKDF (reference sequence). There are 13 residues in the CDR3. Here the CDR3 reads CATSREGQGRLFF. The CDR3 nucleotides are TGTGCCACCAGCAGAGAGGGACAGGGCAGGCTGTTTTTT.

The gene calls are TRBV29-1 and TRBJ1-5; perhaps TRBD1 as D (6 bases). V lost 7 bases and J lost 5, with 15 bases in between. The CDR3 sequence is 13 residues long. Germline V CDR1 and CDR2: SQVTM, ANQGSEA. DNA for the CDR3: TGCAGCGCCCGGGACACTCCTGATCAGCCCCAGCATTTT. The encoded protein is CSARDTPDQPQHF.

The chain employs TRBV4-1 and TRBJ2-6, with 10 nucleotides matching TRBD2. In germline, CDR1 is MGHRA, CDR2 YSYEKL. CDR3 length: 20 amino acids. V lost 6 bases to trimming and J lost 0 bases; unmatched junction nucleotides: 14. CDR3 protein: CASRHLGRLAGPSGANVLTF. CDR3 in DNA: TGCGCCAGCAGACACTTGGGACGACTAGCGGGCCCCTCTGGGGCCAACGTCCTGACTTTC.

CDR3 coding DNA: TGTGCCAGCAGCCAAGGAGTGGGGAACAATCAGCCCCAGCATTTT. It is translated as CASSQGVGNNQPQHF. The chain employs TRBV3-1 and TRBJ1-5; D is unresolved. V shed 1 base and J shed 3 bases, with 10 bases lying between them. Per the germline V gene, CDR1 is LGHDT and CDR2 is YNNKEL (reference sequence). CDR3 length equals 15 residues.

This clonotype came up many times. V is TRBV12-5 and J is TRBJ2-1; 7 bases fit TRBD1. V was pared by 0 bases and J by 3 bases, with 14 bases of the junction left unmatched. Germline CDR1 LGHNT, CDR2 FRNRAP. The CDR3 consists of 19 residues. The CDR3 coding sequence is TGTGCTAGTGGTTTGGTACTGTTCGGAAGGGGGCGACTCTACAATGAGCAGTTCTTC. Translating it yields CASGLVLFGRGRLYNEQFF.

This clonotype was seen a few times. The genes are TRBV6-1 and TRBJ1-1; possibly TRBD1 for D (5 bases). Germline V lookup: CDR1 MNHNS, CDR2 SASEGT. V gave up 1 base and J gave up 5 bases, with 5 bases separating them. The length of the CDR3 is 12 residues. The CDR3 is CASSEGGTEAFF. In nucleotides, the CDR3 is TGTGCCAGCAGTGAAGGGGGGACTGAAGCTTTCTTT.

This clonotype was observed a few times. This chain uses TRBV11-2 with TRBJ2-3; D is tentatively TRBD1 or TRBD2 (5 bases each). CDR3 length: 14 residues. CDR1 and CDR2 (germline): SGHAT, FQNNGV. Deletions cut 5 bases from V and 6 bases from J, with 15 bases between. CDR3 protein: CASSQRDPDDTQYF. In DNA, the CDR3 is TGTGCCAGCAGCCAACGGGACCCTGATGATACGCAGTATTTT.